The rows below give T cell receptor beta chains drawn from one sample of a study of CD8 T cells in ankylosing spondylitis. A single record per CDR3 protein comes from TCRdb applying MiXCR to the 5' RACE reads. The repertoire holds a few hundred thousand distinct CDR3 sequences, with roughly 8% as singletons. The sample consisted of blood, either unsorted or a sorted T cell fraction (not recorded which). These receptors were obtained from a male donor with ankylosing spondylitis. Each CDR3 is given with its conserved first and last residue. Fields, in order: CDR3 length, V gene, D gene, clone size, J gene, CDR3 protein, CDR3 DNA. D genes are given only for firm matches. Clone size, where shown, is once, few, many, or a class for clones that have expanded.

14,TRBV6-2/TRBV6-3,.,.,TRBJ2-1,CASNPLRSYNEQFF,TGTGCCAGCAATCCGCTGCGGTCCTACAATGAGCAGTTCTTC
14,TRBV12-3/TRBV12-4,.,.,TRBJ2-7,CASSLNPQGYEQYF,TGTGCCAGCAGTTTAAATCCGCAGGGGTACGAGCAGTACTTC
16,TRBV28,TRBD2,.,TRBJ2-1,CASSLPLAGAYNEQFF,TGTGCCAGCAGTTTACCACTAGCGGGGGCCTACAATGAGCAGTTCTTC
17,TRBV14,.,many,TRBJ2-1,CASSQDLARSSYNEQFF,TGTGCCAGCAGCCAAGATCTAGCGAGGAGCTCCTACAATGAGCAGTTCTTC
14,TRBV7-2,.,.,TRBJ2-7,CASSAYRVDYEQYF,TGTGCCAGCAGCGCGTACAGGGTGGACTACGAGCAGTACTTC
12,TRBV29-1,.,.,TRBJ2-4,CSVGLENNIQYF,TGCAGCGTTGGGCTAGAAAATAACATTCAGTACTTC
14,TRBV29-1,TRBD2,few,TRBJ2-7,CSVDSGAGAYEQYF,TGCAGCGTTGATTCCGGAGCGGGAGCCTACGAGCAGTACTTC
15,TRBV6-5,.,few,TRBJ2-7,CASSYGAASSYEQYF,TGTGCCAGCAGTTACGGGGCCGCGAGCTCCTACGAGCAGTACTTC
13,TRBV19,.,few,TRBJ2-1,CATETDSYNEQFF,TGTGCCACCGAGACCGACTCGTACAATGAGCAGTTCTTC
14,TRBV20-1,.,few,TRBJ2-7,CSASPLALPYEQYF,TGCAGTGCTTCGCCCTTAGCGTTACCCTACGAGCAGTACTTC
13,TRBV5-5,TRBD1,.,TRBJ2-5,CASSPGTGVTQYF,TGTGCCAGCAGCCCCGGGACAGGCGTGACCCAGTACTTC
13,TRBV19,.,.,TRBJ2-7,CASSRGLVFEQYF,TGTGCCAGTAGTAGGGGACTGGTCTTCGAGCAGTACTTC
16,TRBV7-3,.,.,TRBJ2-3,CASSLRSARGTDTQYF,TGTGCCAGCAGCTTAAGGTCCGCGCGGGGCACAGATACGCAGTATTTT
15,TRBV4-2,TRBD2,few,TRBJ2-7,CASSQGIAGIYEQYF,TGTGCCAGCAGCCAGGGGATAGCGGGAATATACGAGCAGTACTTC
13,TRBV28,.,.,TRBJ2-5,CASREGGRATQYF,TGTGCCAGCAGGGAGGGGGGCCGCGCGACCCAGTACTTC
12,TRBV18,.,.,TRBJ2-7,CASSQQGWEQYF,TGTGCCAGCTCACAACAAGGCTGGGAGCAGTACTTC
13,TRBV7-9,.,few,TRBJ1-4,CASSTPPNEKLFF,TGTGCCAGCAGCACCCCCCCTAATGAAAAACTGTTTTTT
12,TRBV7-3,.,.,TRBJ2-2,CASSLNSGELFF,TGTGCCAGCAGCTTAAACTCCGGGGAGCTGTTTTTT
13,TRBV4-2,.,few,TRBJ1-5,CASSQEWGQPQHF,TGTGCCAGCAGCCAAGAATGGGGGCAGCCCCAGCATTTT
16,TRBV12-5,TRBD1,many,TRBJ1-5,CASGPQGSLSNQPQHF,TGTGCTAGTGGGCCACAGGGGTCTCTTAGCAATCAGCCCCAGCATTTT
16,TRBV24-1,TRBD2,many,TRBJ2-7,CATSDSGLAGASEQYF,TGTGCCACCAGTGATTCCGGACTAGCGGGAGCGAGCGAGCAGTACTTC